The 19 T cell receptor beta chains given below trace back to one sample, sequenced in a study of low-dose radiotherapy and immunotherapy resistance in tumors. Time point of the sample: after trial treatment. Sample treatment: LDRT plus nivolumab, ipilimumab, low-dose cyclophosphamide and aspirin (RACIN trial). Alpha and beta chains were covered, as first-strand cDNA relied on TRAV- and TRBV-specific primers. TCR amplification ran 15 to 25 PCR cycles using constant-region and V-primer adapter primers. One entry per CDR3 protein, called by TCRdb with MiXCR from the reads. The table shows nearly 60,000 distinct CDR3 sequences, with 20% to 25% occurring only once. This specimen was PBMCs, taken after low-dose radiotherapy plus immunotherapy. These receptors were taken from a male donor with prostate cancer.

This clonotype was observed once. The J gene is TRBJ2-2, the V gene TRBV4-2; unclear D gene. The CDR3 has 14 amino acids. Trimming shortened V by 8 bases and J by 2 bases, and 12 bases separated the two germline ends. Germline assignment: CDR1 LGHNA and CDR2 YNFKEQ. CDR3 loop: CASSYTVNTGELFF. In nucleotides, the CDR3 is TGTGCCAGCTCTTATACAGTTAACACCGGGGAGCTGTTTTTT.

The chain links TRBV6-2 or TRBV6-3 to TRBJ2-7; D possibly matches TRBD1 or TRBD2 (5 bases each). CDR3 length equals 14 residues. With 5 bases removed from V and 2 bases from J, the gap between germline ends came to 13 bases. Germline CDR1 reads MNHEY; CDR2 reads SVGEGT. The DNA for the CDR3 is TGTGCCAGCAGTGAAGAGGGACGGACCTACGAGCAGTACTTC. This encodes CASSEEGRTYEQYF.

This clonotype was recorded at least ten times. J is TRBJ1-5 and V is TRBV6-2 or TRBV6-3, with D perhaps matching TRBD1 (6 bases). V was shortened by 8 bases and J by 2 bases, with 19 bases between the two germline ends. Germline V CDR1 and CDR2: MNHEY, SVGEGT. The CDR3 extends over 16 amino acids. The CDR3 DNA is TGTGCCAGCGCTCGGAATACAGGGAACGGCAATCAGCCCCAGCATTTT. This sequence encodes CASARNTGNGNQPQHF.

This clonotype showed up just a few times. A far larger clone is a single base away, which makes a read error likely. The V call is TRBV7-2, the J call TRBJ2-7; 10 bases agree with TRBD2. In germline, CDR1 is SGHTA, CDR2 FQGNSA. The CDR3 consists of 16 residues. The trim removed 5 bases at V and 1 base at J, leaving 8 bases unmatched. The CDR3 spells CASSGTSATNSYEQYF. The DNA for the CDR3 is TGTGCCAGCAGCGGGACTAGCGCGACCAATTCCTACGAGCAGTACTTC.

This clonotype was observed at least ten times. The V gene is TRBV30, the J gene TRBJ2-5, with D perhaps TRBD1 (6 bases). The germline gives CDR1 GTSNPN, CDR2 SVGIG (reference sequence). Trimming shortened V by 2 bases and J by 1 base, and 14 bases separated the two germline ends. There are 15 residues in the CDR3. The CDR3 here is CAWSHRAAIQETQYF. CDR3 bases: TGTGCCTGGAGTCACAGGGCGGCGATCCAAGAGACCCAGTACTTC.

There are many counts of this clonotype. The chain employs TRBV5-1 and TRBJ2-3; D is possibly TRBD2 (5 bases). Trimming removed 1 base at V and 6 bases at J, with 12 bases between. The CDR3 extends over 14 amino acids. Looked up from germline, CDR1 is SGHRS and CDR2 is YFSETQ. The CDR3 DNA is TGCGCCAGCAGCTTGAGGCTACCGGGGGATACGCAGTATTTT. Translation gives CASSLRLPGDTQYF.

On this clonotype itself: This may stem from a read error, because a much larger clone lies one nucleotide away. This rearrangement joins TRBV27 to TRBJ2-7; 11 bases align to TRBD1. CDR3 length: 17 residues. Germline CDR1 and CDR2: MNHEY and SMNVEV (reference sequence). The junction had 19 bases not matched to a gene; V was cut back by 7 bases and J by 8 bases. CDR3 amino acids: CASIGRRTGGPRDKQYF. CDR3 nucleotides: TGTGCCAGCATAGGAAGACGGACAGGGGGCCCGAGGGACAAGCAGTACTTC.

This clonotype was seen many times. The V gene is TRBV29-1, the J gene TRBJ1-5, with a possible D match to TRBD1 (6 bases). Germline loops: CDR1 SQVTM, CDR2 ANQGSEA. V lost 7 bases, J lost 2 bases, and 12 bases lay in between. The CDR3 runs to 13 residues. CDR3 residues: CSAREGGNQPQHF. CDR3 in DNA: TGCAGCGCCCGCGAGGGGGGCAATCAGCCCCAGCATTTT.

Notes on this clonotype: A read error is likely here: a far larger clone is one base away. V usage is TRBV7-3 and J usage is TRBJ2-5, with TRBD2 matching 8 bases. Germline V gives CDR1 SGHTA, CDR2 FQGTGA. The CDR3 sequence is 14 residues long. In nucleotides, the CDR3 is TGTGTCAGCCGCACGACTAGCGAACAAGAGACCCAGTACTTC. Translation: CVSRTTSEQETQYF.

This clonotype has a single count. Since a far larger clone is one base different, this is likely a read error. The chain employs TRBV7-2 and TRBJ2-1, with TRBD2 matching 8 bases. V lost 10 bases, J lost 13 bases, and 15 bases stayed unmatched. Germline values: CDR1 SGHTA, CDR2 FQGNSA. The CDR3 runs to 13 residues. CDR3 sequence: CATGRLAQETQFF. CDR3 coding DNA: TGTGCCACGGGGAGACTAGCGCAAGAGACCCAGTTCTTC.

This chain uses TRBV6-8 with TRBJ2-1, with 7 bases matching TRBD1. V dropped 6 bases and J dropped 6; count of bases not matched to a gene: 8. This CDR3 contains 14 residues. Per the germline V gene, CDR1 is MNHGY and CDR2 is SAAAGT. The CDR3 region has the DNA TGTGCCAGCAGCCGAGGACAGGTCGCCAATGAGCAGTTCTTC. It translates to CASSRGQVANEQFF.

The V gene is TRBV27, the J gene TRBJ2-7; TRBD2 matches 7 bases. CDR3 length: 15 amino acids. The V gene's germline CDR1 is MNHEY and CDR2 SMNVEV (reference sequence). V lost 6 bases, J lost 3 bases, and 11 bases stayed unmatched. CDR3 loop: CASSPLGEGLYEQYF. In DNA, the CDR3 is TGTGCCAGCAGCCCCCTGGGGGAGGGCCTCTACGAGCAGTACTTC.

This clonotype was detected many times. A read error may account for a junction end that differs from germline. V usage is TRBV7-2 and J usage is TRBJ1-4, with 7 positions matching TRBD1. The CDR3 sequence is 15 residues long. CDR1 and CDR2 (germline): SGHTA, FQGNSA. CDR3 coding DNA: TGCGCCAGCAGCCAAGAACCAGGGGGAGATGAAAAACTGTTTTTT. Its translation: CASSQEPGGDEKLFF.

This clonotype has at least ten counts. The CDR3 spells CASHSGAEETQYF. The CDR3 coding sequence is TGTGCCAGCCACAGCGGGGCAGAAGAGACCCAGTACTTC. The chain couples TRBV7-9 to TRBJ2-5; TRBD2 aligns across 7 bases. Germline V gene lookup returns CDR1 SEHNR and CDR2 FQNEAQ (reference sequence). The ends lost 8 bases at V and 3 bases at J; junction bases unmatched: 6. This CDR3 has 13 amino acids.

On this clonotype: One base separates it from a far larger clone, so it is likely a read error. The rearrangement links TRBV29-1 to TRBJ2-1, with 9 bases aligning to TRBD2. Unmatched junction bases numbered 10, after V lost 3 bases and J lost 13 bases. CDR1 is SQVTM and CDR2 is ANQGSEA in the germline V gene. This CDR3 comprises 13 residues. This CDR3 reads CSVDLAGQETQFF. CDR3 DNA sequence: TGCAGCGTTGACCTAGCGGGGCAAGAGACCCAGTTCTTC.

This clonotype was detected many times. This rearrangement joins TRBV6-2 or TRBV6-3 to TRBJ2-1; TRBD2 aligns across 10 bases. V was pared by 0 bases and J by 0 bases, with 5 bases of the junction left unmatched. Germline assignment: CDR1 MNHEY and CDR2 SVGEGT. The CDR3 runs to 18 residues. The CDR3 DNA reads as TGTGCCAGCAGTTACTCGTCTAGCGGGAGTGTCTCCTACAATGAGCAGTTCTTC. Protein: CASSYSSSGSVSYNEQFF.

The chain uses TRBV6-8 and TRBJ2-1; the D gene is possibly TRBD2 (5 bases). Trimming left V 5 bases short and J 5 bases short, with 22 bases between. CDR1 and CDR2 from the germline V gene are MNHGY and SAAAGT. This CDR3 contains 17 residues. In DNA, the CDR3 is TGTGCCAGCAGTCGCCCGATGGTGGCGGGCCTTAACAATGAGCAGTTCTTC. It specifies CASSRPMVAGLNNEQFF.

The rearrangement joins TRBV10-3 to TRBJ2-7; D is perhaps TRBD1 or TRBD2 (6 bases each). The CDR3 length is 15 residues. Trimming left V 6 bases short and J 0 bases short, with 15 bases between. Germline loops: CDR1 ENHRY, CDR2 SYGVKD. The CDR3 region is CAIRGGRRDSYEQYF. CDR3 DNA: TGTGCCATCAGGGGGGGCCGTAGAGACTCCTACGAGCAGTACTTC.

The sample holds many counts of this clonotype. CDR3 loop: CASSQDGLAGVFLDNEQFF. CDR3 bases: TGTGCCAGCAGCCAAGACGGACTAGCGGGAGTTTTTCTCGACAATGAGCAGTTCTTC. The rearrangement joins TRBV3-1 to TRBJ2-1; 13 bases fit TRBD2. Unmatched junction bases numbered 10, after V lost 0 bases and J lost 5 bases. The CDR3 loop spans 19 amino acids. The V gene's germline CDR1 is LGHDT and CDR2 YNNKEL (reference sequence).